Below are 32 T cell receptor beta chains sequenced from a single sample in a study of shared clonotypes between healthy human individuals. Generated by immunoSEQ multiplex PCR, the TCRdb table keeps only in-frame clones and is missing some. The table includes approximately 1,500,000 clones, 95% to 97% detected once. Material: naive CD4+ T cells sorted from blood. Indicated subset: CD45RA+ positively selected. The receptors shown here come from a man aged 25 to 45 in good health.

The chain couples TRBV10-3 to TRBJ2-1; possible D gene TRBD1, 5 bases. Trimming cost V 10 bases and J 3 bases, with 16 bases left between them. CDR1 and CDR2 (germline): ENHRY, SYGVKD. The CDR3 contains 14 residues. CDR3 coding DNA: TGTGCCACAGGGTGGCGGACGGACTACAATGAGCAGTTCTTC. Translation gives CATGWRTDYNEQFF.

The chain recombines TRBV29-1 with TRBJ2-3, with 7 bases identical to TRBD1. With 4 bases clipped from V and 4 bases from J, the junction kept 8 bases outside the gene matches. There are 14 residues in the CDR3. Germline V gene lookup returns CDR1 SQVTM and CDR2 ANQGSEA. In nucleotides, the CDR3 is TGCAGCGTTGTCGGGACAGACTTTCCAGATACGCAGTATTTT. Its translation is CSVVGTDFPDTQYF.

The genes are TRBV6-1 and TRBJ2-7; perhaps TRBD1 as D (5 bases). Per germline, CDR1 MNHNS and CDR2 SASEGT. This CDR3 has 12 amino acids. With 4 bases removed from V and 4 bases from J, the gap between germline ends came to 8 bases. The CDR3 sequence is CASSVPGYEQYF. In DNA form, the CDR3 reads TGTGCCAGCAGTGTCCCAGGGTACGAGCAGTACTTC.

This CDR3 is CASSPRLARYNEQFF. DNA for the CDR3: TGTGCCAGCAGCCCGCGACTAGCGCGTTACAATGAGCAGTTCTTC. This sequence joins TRBV7-3 and TRBJ2-1; TRBD2 agrees at 8 bases. CDR3 length equals 15 residues. V trimming: 5 bases; J trimming: 4 bases; junction bases outside the gene matches: 7. Looked up from germline, CDR1 is SGHTA and CDR2 is FQGTGA.

The chain joins TRBV6-4 to TRBJ2-1; D unresolved. V was clipped by 8 bases and J by 0 bases, with 11 bases between them. Germline CDR1 MRHNA, CDR2 SNTAGT. The CDR3 has 14 amino acids. DNA of the CDR3: TGTGCCAGCCGACTCTTTAGCTCCTACAATGAGCAGTTCTTC. Protein sequence: CASRLFSSYNEQFF.

The rearrangement uses TRBV7-9 and TRBJ1-5; D gene uncertain. Germline V gene lookup returns CDR1 SEHNR and CDR2 FQNEAQ (reference sequence). The CDR3 spans 14 residues. V gave up 4 bases and J gave up 3 bases, with 10 bases separating them. The DNA for the CDR3 is TGTGCCAGCAGCTCAACACTTACCAATCAGCCCCAGCATTTT. Translated: CASSSTLTNQPQHF.

The chain combines TRBV18 with TRBJ2-2; 7 nucleotides align to TRBD2. Germline-derived CDR1 and CDR2 are KGHSH and LQKENI. The CDR3 covers 17 residues. Trimming cost V 2 bases and J 1 base; bases outside gene matches: 7. The DNA of the CDR3 is TGTGCCAGCTCACCAAGTCGACTAGCTGGGAACACCGGGGAGCTGTTTTTT. This encodes CASSPSRLAGNTGELFF.

This clone appeared once. This sequence joins TRBV14 and TRBJ2-2; D ambiguous. The CDR3 sequence is 13 residues long. Between the trimmed V and J ends, which lost 4 bases and 7 bases, there was a span of 10 bases. Per germline, CDR1 SGHDN and CDR2 FVKESK. The CDR3 nucleotides are TGTGCCAGCAGCCCGAGACAATTCGGGGAGCTGTTTTTT. This sequence encodes CASSPRQFGELFF.

The chain uses TRBV18 and TRBJ2-3, with TRBD2 matching 11 bases. Germline-derived CDR1 and CDR2 are KGHSH and LQKENI. The CDR3 runs to 17 residues. The V and J ends lost 3 bases and 1 base, in that order; junction bases with no gene match: 6. In nucleotides, the CDR3 is TGTGCCAGCTCACCCCTCAAGGGACTAGCGGGCACAGATACGCAGTATTTT. Translation: CASSPLKGLAGTDTQYF.

The chain employs TRBV18 and TRBJ2-1; D gene ambiguous. Germline-derived CDR1 and CDR2 are KGHSH and LQKENI. The CDR3 consists of 15 residues. Between the trimmed V and J ends, which lost 4 bases and 0 bases, there was a span of 10 bases. The chain's CDR3 is CASSLEQSSYNEQFF. CDR3 DNA: TGTGCCAGCTCACTAGAGCAAAGCTCCTACAATGAGCAGTTCTTC.

The V call is TRBV7-2, the J call TRBJ2-1; tentative D call: TRBD2 (5 bases). The V and J ends lost 1 base and 8 bases respectively, with 9 bases between them. This CDR3 has 13 amino acids. Germline CDR1 SGHTA, CDR2 FQGNSA. Here the CDR3 reads CASSLGRLDEQFF. The DNA of the CDR3 is TGTGCCAGCAGCTTAGGGAGGTTGGATGAGCAGTTCTTC.

The rearrangement joins TRBV10-3 to TRBJ2-3; 10 bases align to TRBD2. This CDR3 contains 15 residues. J was trimmed by 6 bases and V by 6 bases; bases with no gene match: 9. Germline V lookup: CDR1 ENHRY, CDR2 SYGVKD. This CDR3 is CAIRRTSGFMDTQYF. The CDR3 bases are TGTGCCATCAGGAGGACTAGCGGATTTATGGATACGCAGTATTTT.

The chain couples TRBV6-1 to TRBJ1-2; no clear D. CDR1 and CDR2 from the germline V gene are MNHNS and SASEGT. V shed 5 bases and J shed 0 bases, with 7 bases lying between them. This CDR3 is 13 amino acids long. CDR3 nucleotides: TGTGCCAGCAGTCGGCAGACTAACTATGGCTACACCTTC. This gives the protein CASSRQTNYGYTF.

The chain combines TRBV29-1 with TRBJ2-7; 10 positions match TRBD2. The germline CDR1 and CDR2 sequences are SQVTM and ANQGSEA. V trimming: 7 bases; J trimming: 0 bases; junction bases outside the gene matches: 18. The CDR3 has 18 amino acids. This CDR3 reads CSANEAPPLAGSSYEQYF. Here the CDR3 DNA reads TGCAGCGCCAACGAGGCCCCGCCACTAGCGGGAAGCTCCTACGAGCAGTACTTC.

Points on this clone: The sample contains more than one DNA sequence encoding this CDR3. The chain is built from TRBV28 and TRBJ1-2, with 7 bases that match TRBD1. J gave up 2 bases and V 6 bases, and 0 bases lay outside the gene matches. Germline V CDR1 and CDR2: MDHEN, SYDVKM. The CDR3 consists of 12 residues. The CDR3: CASRTGNYGYTF. DNA of the CDR3: TGTGCCAGCAGGACAGGGAACTATGGCTACACCTTC.

This clone is a singleton in its sample. The gene calls are TRBV7-8 and TRBJ2-7; 13 nucleotides line up with TRBD2. J lost 2 bases, V lost 2 bases, and 6 bases had no gene match. Germline CDR1 SGHVS, CDR2 FQNEAQ. The CDR3 covers 17 residues. The CDR3 DNA reads as TGTGCCAGCAGCTTATCGCGGACTAGCGGGAGCCCCTACGAGCAGTACTTC. Its translation: CASSLSRTSGSPYEQYF. Based on the CDR3 plus reference TRBV7-8 and TRBJ2-7, the full variable domain is GAGVSQSPRYKVAKRGQDVALRCDPISGHVSLFWYQQALGQGPEFLTYFQNEAQLDKSGLPSDRFFAERPEGSVSTLKIQRTQQEDSAVYLCASSLSRTSGSPYEQYFGPGTRLTVT.

V gene TRBV19 combines with J gene TRBJ2-3; 7 nucleotides line up with TRBD1. The CDR3 extends over 11 amino acids. In germline, CDR1 is LNHDA, CDR2 SQIVND (reference sequence). With V trimmed by 8 bases and J by 5 bases, 1 base remained unmatched. CDR3 nucleotide sequence: TGTGCCAGTGCAGGGGGAGATACGCAGTATTTT. It encodes CASAGGDTQYF. Combining the CDR3 with reference TRBV19 and TRBJ2-3 gives the whole variable domain DGGITQSPKYLFRKEGQNVTLSCEQNLNHDAMYWYRQDPGQGLRLIYYSQIVNDFQKGDIAEGYSVSREKKESFPLTVTSAQKNPTAFYLCASAGGDTQYFGPGTRLTVL.

The chain uses TRBV11-2 and TRBJ2-7, with D unresolved. Trimming shortened V by 2 bases and J by 4 bases, and 12 bases separated the two germline ends. This CDR3 region has 14 residues. Looked up from germline, CDR1 is SGHAT and CDR2 is FQNNGV. CDR3 sequence (DNA): TGTGCCAGCAGCTTACGGCCCAGTTTATACGAGCAGTACTTC. This sequence encodes CASSLRPSLYEQYF.

The rearrangement uses TRBV5-4 and TRBJ1-2; possible D gene TRBD1, 5 bases. This CDR3 has 17 amino acids. V was trimmed by 0 bases and J by 1 base, leaving 16 bases between them. CDR1 is SGHNT and CDR2 is YYREEE in the germline V gene (reference sequence). The CDR3 bases are TGTGCCAGCAGCTTGGGCCTCGACAGTGCAAATAACTATGGCTACACCTTC. It codes for CASSLGLDSANNYGYTF. The full variable domain, completed using reference TRBV5-4 and TRBJ1-2, is ETGVTQSPTHLIKTRGQQVTLRCSSQSGHNTVSWYQQALGQGPQFIFQYYREEENGRGNFPPRFSGLQFPNYSSELNVNALELDDSALYLCASSLGLDSANNYGYTFGSGTRLTVV.

Turning to this clone: Different DNA sequences within this sample yield the same CDR3. The chain employs TRBV5-6 and TRBJ1-1; D ambiguous. Looked up from germline, CDR1 is SGHDT and CDR2 is YYEEEE. Trimming stripped 0 bases from V and 1 base from J, with 7 bases between. The CDR3 is 14 amino acids. In DNA form, the CDR3 reads TGTGCCAGCAGCTTGGGTGGGAGGAACACTGAAGCTTTCTTT. Its translation: CASSLGGRNTEAFF.

The chain's CDR3 is CASSKAQEETSTDTQYF. CDR3 sequence (DNA): TGTGCCAGCAGCAAAGCGCAAGAGGAAACTAGCACAGATACGCAGTATTTT. The chain employs TRBV21-1 and TRBJ2-3; the table's D call TRBD2 went unverified against the DNA. TRBV21-1 is termed a pseudogene. The CDR3 extends over 17 amino acids.

This chain connects TRBV11-2 to TRBJ2-1; D unresolved. V lost 5 bases and J 0 bases, leaving 11 bases between the germline ends. The CDR3 consists of 15 residues. Germline lookup yields CDR1 SGHAT and CDR2 FQNNGV. CDR3 sequence reads: CASSPVQSSYNEQFF. For the CDR3, the DNA is TGTGCCAGCAGCCCTGTACAGAGCTCCTACAATGAGCAGTTCTTC.

This sequence joins TRBV5-6 and TRBJ1-3, with D unclear. Per germline, CDR1 SGHDT and CDR2 YYEEEE. The CDR3 sequence is 17 residues long. Trimming cost V 0 bases and J 0 bases, with 13 bases left between them. The CDR3 nucleotides are TGTGCCAGCAGCTTGGATATGATACCGAGCTCTGGAAACACCATATATTTT. It specifies CASSLDMIPSSGNTIYF.

V usage is TRBV18 and J usage is TRBJ2-3; D gene uncertain. There are 17 residues in the CDR3. CDR1 is KGHSH, CDR2 LQKENI, per germline. Trimming removed 1 base from V and 1 base from J, with 15 bases in between. DNA for the CDR3: TGTGCCAGCTCACCACAGTCGTCCGTTGTGGGCACAGATACGCAGTATTTT. This gives the protein CASSPQSSVVGTDTQYF.

The J gene is TRBJ2-7, the V gene TRBV5-1; TRBD2 matches at 8 bases. Germline V lookup: CDR1 SGHRS, CDR2 YFSETQ. The CDR3 runs to 14 residues. V was pared by 4 bases and J by 5 bases, with 8 bases of the junction left unmatched. CDR3 DNA sequence: TGCGCCAGCAGCAAGGGACTAGTCGGTGACGAGCAGTACTTC. It is translated as CASSKGLVGDEQYF. Supplemented by reference TRBV5-1 and TRBJ2-7, the full variable domain reads KAGVTQTPRYLIKTRGQQVTLSCSPISGHRSVSWYQQTPGQGLQFLFEYFSETQRNKGNFPGRFSGRQFSNSRSEMNVSTLELGDSALYLCASSKGLVGDEQYFGPGTRLTVT.

Concerning this clone itself: This CDR3 is also generated by other DNA sequences in the sample. The chain is built from TRBV11-2 and TRBJ2-5; the D gene could be TRBD1 or TRBD2 (6 bases each). The CDR3 spans 14 residues. V was shortened by 5 bases and J by 2 bases, with 12 bases between the two germline ends. The germline V gene has CDR1 SGHAT and CDR2 FQNNGV. CDR3 protein: CASSPGARQETQYF. CDR3 nucleotide sequence: TGTGCCAGCAGCCCGGGGGCTAGGCAAGAGACCCAGTACTTC.

The sample holds a few counts of this clone. One end of the junction is discordant with germline, which a read error may explain. V and J are TRBV29-1 and TRBJ2-3; no firm D call. The germline gives CDR1 SQVTM, CDR2 ANQGSEA. This CDR3 spans 12 amino acids. CDR3 sequence reads: CSVNIGPDTQYF. The DNA for the CDR3 is TGCAGCGTTAATATCGGGCCAGACACGCAGTATTTT.

Details on this clone: The same CDR3 is also encoded by other DNA sequences in this sample. The gene calls are TRBV19 and TRBJ1-4, with a weak D call TRBD1 (5 bases). CDR1 and CDR2 (germline): LNHDA, SQIVND (reference sequence). CDR3 length: 14 amino acids. Trimming pared 2 bases from V and 1 base from J, leaving 5 bases between. The CDR3 nucleotides are TGTGCCAGTAGTATAACAGGAACTAATGAAAAACTGTTTTTT. Protein product: CASSITGTNEKLFF.

The V gene is TRBV19, the J gene TRBJ2-1; D possibly corresponds to TRBD1 (6 bases). The CDR3 runs to 15 residues. Trimming removed 1 base from V and 9 bases from J, with 16 bases in between. Germline V gene data show CDR1 as LNHDA and CDR2 as SQIVND (reference sequence). The chain's CDR3 is CASSIADSLDGEQFF. CDR3 coding DNA: TGTGCCAGTAGTATAGCGGACAGCCTGGACGGTGAGCAGTTCTTC.

The V and J genes are TRBV6-4 and TRBJ1-5; D gene uncertain. CDR3 length: 14 residues. V was clipped by 0 bases and J by 7 bases, with 10 bases between them. CDR1 and CDR2 (germline): MRHNA, SNTAGT. The CDR3 region is CASSDSIIQQPQHF. The CDR3 bases are TGTGCCAGCAGTGACTCGATAATACAGCAGCCCCAGCATTTT.

The V call is TRBV7-9, the J call TRBJ2-5, with 15 bases matching TRBD2. There are 18 residues in the CDR3. With V trimmed by 7 bases and J by 5 bases, 14 bases remained unmatched. Germline assignment: CDR1 SEHNR and CDR2 FQNEAQ (reference sequence). The CDR3 sequence: CASNYGGLAGGPGETQYF. The CDR3 DNA reads as TGTGCCAGCAATTACGGCGGACTAGCGGGAGGGCCGGGGGAGACCCAGTACTTC.

This clone occurred once. The J gene is TRBJ2-3, the V gene TRBV29-1, with a tentative D call TRBD2 (6 bases). CDR1 and CDR2 from the germline V gene are SQVTM and ANQGSEA. The CDR3 extends over 14 amino acids. V was cut by 3 bases and J by 4 bases, with 14 bases left in between. Here the CDR3 reads CSVDTEGRADTQYF. The CDR3 DNA follows: TGCAGCGTTGACACGGAGGGCAGGGCAGATACGCAGTATTTT.